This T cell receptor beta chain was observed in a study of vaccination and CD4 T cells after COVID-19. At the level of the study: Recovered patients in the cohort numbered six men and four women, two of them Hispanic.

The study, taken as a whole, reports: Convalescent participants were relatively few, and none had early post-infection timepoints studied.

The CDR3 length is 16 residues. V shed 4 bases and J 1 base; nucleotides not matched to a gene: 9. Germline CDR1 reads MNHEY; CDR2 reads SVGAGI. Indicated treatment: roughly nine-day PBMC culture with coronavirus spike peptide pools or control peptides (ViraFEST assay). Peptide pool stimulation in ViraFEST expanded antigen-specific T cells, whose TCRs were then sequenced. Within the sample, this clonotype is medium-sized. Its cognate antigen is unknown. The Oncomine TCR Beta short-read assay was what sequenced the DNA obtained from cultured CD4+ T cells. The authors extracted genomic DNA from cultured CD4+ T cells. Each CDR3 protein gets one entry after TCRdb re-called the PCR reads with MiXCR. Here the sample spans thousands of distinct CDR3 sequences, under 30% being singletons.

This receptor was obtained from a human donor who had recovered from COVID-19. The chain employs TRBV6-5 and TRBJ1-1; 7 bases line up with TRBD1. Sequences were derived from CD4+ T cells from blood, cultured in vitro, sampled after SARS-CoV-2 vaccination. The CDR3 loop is CASSSRQGGRNTEAFF. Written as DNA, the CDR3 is TGTGCCAGCAGTTCCAGACAGGGCGGGAGGAACACTGAAGCTTTCTTT.